These T cell receptor beta chains were read from a single sample in a study of blood T cell repertoires in COVID-19. TCRdb keeps only in-frame clones here, not all; method: immunoSEQ multiplex PCR. The repertoire holds about 140,000 clones, roughly 85% seen once, with approximately 4% in the top ten. Sequencing input: peripheral blood. Source of these receptors: a man between 60 and 75 years old with acute or convalescent COVID-19. Each CDR3 is given with its conserved first and last residue. A D gene is named only where the DNA matches it firmly.

CASSFPPRNEQFF	TRBV28	.
CASSSLGGNQPQHF	TRBV6-2/TRBV6-3	.
CASSPTGQGRTDTQYF	TRBV27	TRBD1
CASSQDFDTSAYQPQHF	TRBV4-3	.
CASSPRGGVNTEAFF	TRBV28	.
CASSSMGTGGNIQYF	TRBV7-9	TRBD1
CASSIGQSQGNYGYTF	TRBV28	.
CASSGGTVAQETQYF	TRBV6-5	TRBD2
CASILDRTVEKLFF	TRBV21-1	.
CASSLAQANQPQHF	TRBV5-6	.
CASSPTGLENEQFF	TRBV7-3	TRBD2
CASRSGPSNTGELFF	TRBV9	.
CASSLLAASYNEQFF	TRBV11-2	TRBD2
CATSDRTVGEQYF	TRBV24-1	.
CSAIDRAPYEQYF	TRBV20-1	TRBD1
CATSSQEQGFGNTIYF	TRBV15	.
CASSLDSGSGEQYF	TRBV7-2	TRBD2
CASSPTVMTEAFF	TRBV12-3/TRBV12-4	.
CASSPDPGQGRLGNQPQHF	TRBV7-9	TRBD1
CASSLNPARGYEQYF	TRBV27	TRBD1
CATSDPGRSGETQYF	TRBV24-1	.
CASSPSLATSYEQYF	TRBV4-1	.
CASSQGGVGRTFF	TRBV4-2	.
CAWSVGLGANLGEQYF	TRBV30	TRBD2
CASSYPCYRQGAREQYF	TRBV6-7	TRBD1
CASSPGQTTQYF	TRBV3-1/TRBV3-2	.
CATSLQVSNQPQHF	TRBV6-5	.
CASSRGGGGTDTQYF	TRBV18	TRBD2
CASSLGQGAGGYTF	TRBV28	TRBD1
CAITDRGRTEAFF	TRBV10-3	.
CASSCGGTGSGNQPQHF	TRBV7-3	.
CASSFQQGGNQPQHF	TRBV6-5	.
CASSFRVNTEAFF	TRBV28	.
CASSQDVAGGTNSPLHF	TRBV4-1	TRBD1
CASSLVGQGSRNTIYF	TRBV27	.
CASSSPGDGAYEQYF	TRBV12-1	.
CASSPTLTGANVLTF	TRBV6-2/TRBV6-3	.
CAWSLGGDNQPQHF	TRBV30	.
CATSKDIVLQPQHF	TRBV15	.
CASTPGQGGTEAFF	TRBV5-1	TRBD1
CSVEQGETQYF	TRBV29-1	.